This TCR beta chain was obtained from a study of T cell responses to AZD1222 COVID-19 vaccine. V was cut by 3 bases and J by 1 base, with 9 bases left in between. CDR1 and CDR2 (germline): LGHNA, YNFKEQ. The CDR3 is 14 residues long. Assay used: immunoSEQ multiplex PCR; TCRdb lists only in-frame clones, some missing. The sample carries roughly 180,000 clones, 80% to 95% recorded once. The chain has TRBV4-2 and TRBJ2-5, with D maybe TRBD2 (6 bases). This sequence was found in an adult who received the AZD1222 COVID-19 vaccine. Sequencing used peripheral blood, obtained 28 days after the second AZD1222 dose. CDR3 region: CASSHRLGQETQYF. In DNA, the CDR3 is TGTGCCAGCAGCCACAGACTAGGCCAAGAGACCCAGTACTTC.